This is a list of T cell receptor beta chains from one sample in a study of PD-1 blockade in mismatch repair-deficient tumors. TCRdb's table, derived via immunoSEQ multiplex PCR, lists solely in-frame clones and lacks some. Of 70,000 to 90,000 clones in the sample, about four fifths were seen once. The sample in question was peripheral blood, obtained 44 weeks after starting pembrolizumab. Receptor source: an adult with mismatch repair-deficient cancer. CDR3s include the opening cysteine and the closing phenylalanine or tryptophan. D genes are given only for firm matches. The size of a clone is reported for some rows only, either as once, few or many, or as a class for expanded clones.

d_gene	abundance	j_gene	v_gene	CDR3nt	CDR3aa
TRBD1	.	TRBJ2-7	TRBV29-1	TGCAGCGTTGAAGTGGACAGGGGACGTTCCTACGAGCAGTACTTC	CSVEVDRGRSYEQYF
.	.	TRBJ2-1	TRBV18	TGTGCCAGCTCACCAGTTAGGACCGACGATAATGAGCAGTTCTTC	CASSPVRTDDNEQFF
TRBD2	.	TRBJ2-1	TRBV11-2	TGTGCCAGCAGCTCCCCTCGAAGGGCGGGAGACGAGCAGTTCTTC	CASSSPRRAGDEQFF
.	.	TRBJ1-2	TRBV11-2	TGTGCCAGCAGCCCCCGGGCAGCCATGTTGATACCCGCCTCCTTC	CASSPRAAMLIPASF
.	.	TRBJ2-1	TRBV19	TGTGCCAGTAGTAAACGAGGGCTCTCCTACAATGAGCAGTTCTTC	CASSKRGLSYNEQFF
TRBD2	.	TRBJ2-1	TRBV11-1	TGTGCCAGCAGCTCTGGGGAAGCGGGAGGGGGATGGGATGAGCAGTTCTTC	CASSSGEAGGGWDEQFF
.	.	TRBJ1-2	TRBV30	TGTGCCTGGGAGACAGTTGTCTCTCTCTATGGCTACACCTTC	CAWETVVSLYGYTF
TRBD2	.	TRBJ2-1	TRBV29-1	TGCAGCGGGAGGGGAGGGTACAATGAGCAGTTCTTC	CSGRGGYNEQFF
.	few	TRBJ2-5	TRBV6-5	TGTGCCAGCAGTTACTCGATTGGGCAGACCCAGTACTTC	CASSYSIGQTQYF
.	.	TRBJ1-3	TRBV6-5	TGTGCCAGCAGTCGTGACAGCATATCTGGAAACACCATATATTTT	CASSRDSISGNTIYF
.	once	TRBJ2-7	TRBV19	TGTGCCAGTAGTCCCAATGGGGGTTACGAGCAGTACTTC	CASSPNGGYEQYF
.	.	TRBJ2-2	TRBV28	TGTGCCAGCAGCACGAAGTTCGGGGAGCTGTTTTTT	CASSTKFGELFF
TRBD2	.	TRBJ2-1	TRBV7-2	TGTGCCAGCCGTACTAGCGGTAGATCCTACAATGAGCAGTTCTTC	CASRTSGRSYNEQFF
TRBD2	.	TRBJ2-5	TRBV7-3	TGTGCCAGCAGCTTCGGGAGGGACCAAGAGACCCAGTACTTC	CASSFGRDQETQYF
.	once	TRBJ2-5	TRBV11-3	TGTGCCAGCAGCTTAAGCGGTGGGGAGACCCAGTACTTC	CASSLSGGETQYF
.	.	TRBJ1-2	TRBV4-1	TGCGCCAGCAGCCCGAGCGGACTGGAGAGGTTCTATGGCTACACCTTC	CASSPSGLERFYGYTF
TRBD1	.	TRBJ1-2	TRBV10-3	TGTGCCATCAGTGAGTCGACAGGGAACTATGGCTACACCTTC	CAISESTGNYGYTF
.	few	TRBJ1-2	TRBV10-3	TGTGCCATCAGTGGAAATGCTGGCCGGGAGGGCTACACCTTC	CAISGNAGREGYTF
TRBD2	.	TRBJ2-5	TRBV29-1	TGCAGCGTTGAGGCTAGCGGTCAAGAGACCCAGTACTTC	CSVEASGQETQYF
TRBD2	.	TRBJ2-1	TRBV18	TGTGCCAGCTCACCGGGACTAGCGGGAGCTGGGAATGAGCAGTTCTTC	CASSPGLAGAGNEQFF
.	.	TRBJ2-7	TRBV5-6	TGTGCCAGCAGCTTCGGGACGTCGCAGCCCTACGAGCAGTACTTC	CASSFGTSQPYEQYF
.	.	TRBJ2-2	TRBV27	TGTGCCACCGGGGTCGGGAGTATCACCGGGGAGCTGTTTTTT	CATGVGSITGELFF
TRBD2	.	TRBJ2-1	TRBV7-2	TGTGCCAGCAGCTCATCCGGGACTAGCGCCTACAATGAGCAGTTCTTC	CASSSSGTSAYNEQFF
TRBD1	.	TRBJ1-4	TRBV5-6	TGTGCCAGCAGCCCAAACAGGGGGAAGTCAAATGAAAAACTGTTTTTT	CASSPNRGKSNEKLFF
TRBD1	.	TRBJ1-1	TRBV5-5	TGTGCCAGCAGCGCAGGGACAGGGGGCTCTCACACTGAAGCTTTCTTT	CASSAGTGGSHTEAFF
.	.	TRBJ1-5	TRBV19	TGTGCCAGTAGTATAACAGGCAATCAGCCCCAGCATTTT	CASSITGNQPQHF
TRBD1	once	TRBJ1-5	TRBV19	TGTGCCAGTAGTGCAACAGGGGACTTAAGGCGTCAGCCCCAGCATTTT	CASSATGDLRRQPQHF
TRBD2	.	TRBJ2-1	TRBV29-1	TGCAGCGGGGGGAGGGGTAATGAGCAGTTCTTC	CSGGRGNEQFF
.	.	TRBJ2-7	TRBV27	TGTGCCAGCAGTTTGGCGACCGGGGGCTACGAGCAGTACTTC	CASSLATGGYEQYF
TRBD1	few	TRBJ2-1	TRBV5-5	TGTGCCAGCAGCTCGGACAGGATAAACAATGAGCAGTTCTTC	CASSSDRINNEQFF
.	.	TRBJ2-1	TRBV2	TGTGCCAGCCGTTTGGGCGGGATTAGGATTGAGCAGTTCTTC	CASRLGGIRIEQFF
.	.	TRBJ2-7	TRBV6-1	TGTGCCAGCAGTGAAGCCAGGGTAATCTACGAGCAGTACTTC	CASSEARVIYEQYF
TRBD1	few	TRBJ1-2	TRBV18	TGTGCCAGCTCACCAGCCGGGGGACAGTCGAACTATGGCTACACCTTC	CASSPAGGQSNYGYTF
.	.	TRBJ2-4	TRBV7-2	TGTGCCAGCAGCTTAGTACCGGGTTCAACCAAAAACATTCAGTACTTC	CASSLVPGSTKNIQYF
TRBD2	once	TRBJ2-7	TRBV19	TGTGCCAGTAGTATAAGGACTAGCGGGAGCTACGAGCAGTACTTC	CASSIRTSGSYEQYF
.	.	TRBJ1-5	TRBV6-6	TGTGCCAGCAGTTACCCCCTTTCGACAGTAAATCAGCCCCAGCATTTT	CASSYPLSTVNQPQHF
.	once	TRBJ2-1	TRBV5-1	TGCGCCAGCAGCCCCGGGAACCGCTACAATGAGCAGTTCTTC	CASSPGNRYNEQFF
TRBD2	once	TRBJ2-7	TRBV29-1	TGCAGCGCCCGGACTAGCGGGAGGGCCAGGTCCTACGAGCAGTACTTC	CSARTSGRARSYEQYF
TRBD2	.	TRBJ2-4	TRBV9	TGTGCCAGCAGCGTAGCGACTAGCGGGGGCAAAAACATTCAGTACTTC	CASSVATSGGKNIQYF
TRBD1	.	TRBJ1-1	TRBV25-1	TGTGCCAGCAGTAGCCACAGGGGGCAGAGCACTGAAGCTTTCTTT	CASSSHRGQSTEAFF
TRBD2	.	TRBJ2-3	TRBV7-3	TGTGCCAGCAGCTTAACGGGACTAGCGGGAGGCGCAGATACGCAGTATTTT	CASSLTGLAGGADTQYF
.	.	TRBJ2-6	TRBV18	TGTGCCAGCTCACCACCGCGCCCAGAGCGCTCTGGGGCCAACGTCCTGACTTTC	CASSPPRPERSGANVLTF